This is a list of T cell receptor beta chains from one sample in a study of beta chain features in type 1 diabetes. The data were produced by immunoSEQ multiplex PCR, yet TCRdb's version contains in-frame clones alone and is incomplete. The data contain some 99,000 clones, approximately 37% of them seen just once; the ten biggest clones take up 0.06% to 0.075%. Sequencing was carried out using stem cell memory CD4+ T cells from blood. The receptor source for this set is a woman aged 18-30 years in good health. The CDR3 runs from the conserved cysteine through the conserved F or W. D genes are given only for firm matches. Size is omitted from some rows. Given values are once, few, many or a class for expanded clones.

clone_size | d_call | j_call | v_call | cdr3_aa | cdr3_nt
few | TRBD2 | TRBJ2-1 | TRBV29-1 | CSGSGGLAGGRSYNEQFF | TGCAGCGGGTCGGGAGGACTAGCGGGAGGCCGTTCCTACAATGAGCAGTTCTTC
NA | NA | TRBJ2-7 | TRBV28 | CASSTTFRDTKSYEQYF | TGTGCCAGCAGTACTACCTTCCGGGACACTAAGTCCTACGAGCAGTACTTC
few | TRBD2 | TRBJ2-7 | TRBV5-4 | CASSSYLAGVQVEQYF | TGTGCCAGCAGCTCCTACTTAGCGGGAGTCCAGGTGGAGCAGTACTTC
NA | NA | TRBJ2-4 | TRBV2 | CASSEARLMNIQYF | TGTGCCAGCAGTGAAGCGCGGCTAATGAACATTCAGTACTTC
NA | NA | TRBJ2-3 | TRBV6-6 | CANSSVADTQYF | TGTGCCAACAGTAGCGTAGCAGATACGCAGTATTTT
few | TRBD1 | TRBJ2-1 | TRBV29-1 | CSVARQGPYNEQFF | TGCAGCGTCGCCCGACAGGGCCCCTACAATGAGCAGTTCTTC
NA | TRBD1 | TRBJ1-4 | TRBV5-4 | CASSFGQGREKLFF | TGTGCCAGCAGCTTCGGACAGGGGCGGGAAAAACTGTTTTTT
NA | NA | TRBJ1-2 | TRBV28 | CASSLNQRHGYTF | TGTGCCAGCAGTTTAAACCAGAGGCATGGCTACACCTTC
once | NA | TRBJ2-7 | TRBV4-1 | CASSQDPTGSYEQYF | TGCGCCAGCAGCCAAGATCCAACAGGCTCCTACGAGCAGTACTTC
NA | TRBD1 | TRBJ1-3 | TRBV18 | CASSPLRDSSGNTIYF | TGTGCCAGCTCACCTTTAAGGGACAGCTCTGGAAACACCATATATTTT
NA | NA | TRBJ2-1 | TRBV11-1 | CASSPTGYNEQFF | TGTGCCAGCAGCCCGACAGGATACAATGAGCAGTTCTTC
NA | TRBD1 | TRBJ2-2 | TRBV5-1 | CASSLTGVGSGELFF | TGCGCCAGCAGTTTGACAGGGGTCGGTTCCGGGGAGCTGTTTTTT
NA | NA | TRBJ1-1 | TRBV5-1 | CASSSEPNTEAFF | TGCGCCAGCAGCTCCGAGCCCAACACTGAAGCTTTCTTT
few | NA | TRBJ2-3 | TRBV29-1 | CSVERGFGTDTQYF | TGCAGCGTTGAACGGGGTTTTGGCACAGATACGCAGTATTTT
few | TRBD1 | TRBJ1-1 | TRBV7-9 | CASSLGQANTEAFF | TGTGCCAGCAGCTTGGGACAGGCGAACACTGAAGCTTTCTTT
few | NA | TRBJ1-2 | TRBV7-9 | CASSLGTWRTYGYTF | TGTGCCAGCAGCTTAGGGACGTGGCGGACATATGGCTACACCTTC
NA | NA | TRBJ1-1 | TRBV15 | CATSRVIMGGMNTEAFF | TGTGCCACCAGCAGAGTGATTATGGGGGGGATGAACACTGAAGCTTTCTTT
NA | NA | TRBJ2-1 | TRBV7-3 | CASSSTSGPINEQFF | TGTGCCAGCAGCTCTACCAGCGGCCCAATCAATGAGCAGTTCTTC
NA | TRBD1 | TRBJ2-5 | TRBV7-2 | CASSLYGQVMETQYF | TGTGCCAGCAGCTTATATGGACAGGTTATGGAGACCCAGTACTTC
NA | TRBD1 | TRBJ1-2 | TRBV28 | CASKGQGPNYGYTF | TGTGCCAGCAAAGGACAGGGGCCCAACTATGGCTACACCTTC
NA | TRBD2 | TRBJ2-1 | TRBV12-5 | CASGLGGLVNEQFF | TGTGCTAGTGGTTTGGGGGGACTAGTTAATGAGCAGTTCTTC
few | NA | TRBJ2-5 | TRBV28 | CASRRADLQTQYF | TGTGCCAGCAGGAGAGCGGATCTACAGACCCAGTACTTC
NA | NA | TRBJ2-1 | TRBV28 | CASSFLDSRNEQFF | TGTGCCAGCAGTTTTTTGGACAGTCGCAATGAGCAGTTCTTC
NA | NA | TRBJ1-1 | TRBV5-1 | CASSLARGYGTEAFF | TGCGCCAGCAGCTTGGCAAGGGGTTACGGTACTGAAGCTTTCTTT
once | NA | TRBJ1-1 | TRBV5-1 | CASSLRDRNAEAFF | TGCGCCAGCAGCCTCAGAGACAGGAACGCTGAAGCTTTCTTT
NA | TRBD1 | TRBJ1-5 | TRBV18 | CASSSTGVGQPQHF | TGTGCCAGCTCATCGACAGGGGTCGGTCAGCCCCAGCATTTT
NA | TRBD2 | TRBJ2-1 | TRBV6-5 | CASSYSGLAAVNEQFF | TGTGCCAGCAGTTACTCGGGCCTAGCGGCCGTCAATGAGCAGTTCTTC
NA | TRBD1 | TRBJ1-2 | TRBV19 | CASSHPGQGIRYGYTF | TGTGCCAGTAGCCACCCGGGACAGGGAATTCGGTATGGCTACACCTTC
NA | TRBD1 | TRBJ2-1 | TRBV5-1 | CASSLAAGGINEQFF | TGCGCCAGCAGCTTGGCCGCAGGGGGCATAAATGAGCAGTTCTTC
NA | NA | TRBJ2-7 | TRBV7-9 | CASSPPSDLLQYF | TGTGCCAGCAGCCCACCCTCGGACTTACTGCAGTACTTC
few | NA | TRBJ2-5 | TRBV5-1 | CASSLDAGRYQETQYF | TGCGCCAGCAGCTTGGACGCGGGGCGGTACCAAGAGACCCAGTACTTC
NA | NA | TRBJ2-3 | TRBV5-4 | CASSLVESRTQYF | TGTGCCAGCAGCTTGGTGGAGAGCCGTACGCAGTATTTT
NA | TRBD1 | TRBJ1-2 | TRBV5-1 | CASSRGQGDYGYTF | TGCGCCAGCAGCCGGGGACAGGGCGACTATGGCTACACCTTC
NA | TRBD1 | TRBJ2-6 | TRBV28 | CASSSPTYRGRRSGGGANVLTF | TGTGCCAGCAGTTCCCCAACCTACAGGGGGCGGAGAAGTGGGGGTGGGGCCAACGTCCTGACTTTC
few | NA | TRBJ2-5 | TRBV6-6 | CASSYSWGRQETQYF | TGTGCCAGCAGTTACTCTTGGGGGAGGCAAGAGACCCAGTACTTC
NA | NA | TRBJ2-1 | TRBV28 | CASLVGSLSNEQFF | TGTGCCAGCTTGGTCGGGAGTCTGAGCAATGAGCAGTTCTTC
NA | TRBD1 | TRBJ1-2 | TRBV5-1 | CASSPDTTGGMEFGYTF | TGCGCCAGCAGCCCTGACACTACAGGGGGCATGGAGTTTGGCTACACCTTC
many | NA | TRBJ2-7 | TRBV10-3 | CAMGLQGGEQYF | TGTGCCATGGGACTACAGGGTGGAGAGCAGTACTTC
few | NA | TRBJ1-1 | TRBV9 | CASSPSGAPVNTEAFF | TGTGCCAGCAGCCCCTCCGGTGCCCCCGTGAACACTGAAGCTTTCTTT
NA | TRBD1 | TRBJ1-5 | TRBV30 | CAWSVLRSGGAGQPQHF | TGTGCCTGGAGTGTACTGAGATCAGGGGGCGCGGGTCAGCCCCAGCATTTT
NA | NA | TRBJ2-1 | TRBV18 | CASSLLSGSSYNEQFF | TGTGCCAGCTCACTGCTTAGCGGTAGCTCCTACAATGAGCAGTTCTTC
NA | NA | TRBJ2-2 | TRBV5-1 | CASSLLFGDTGELFF | TGCGCCAGCAGCTTGTTGTTCGGGGACACCGGGGAGCTGTTTTTT
NA | TRBD2 | TRBJ2-3 | TRBV7-6 | CASSSWTGGDTQYF | TGTGCCAGCAGCTCCTGGACGGGGGGAGATACGCAGTATTTT
NA | TRBD2 | TRBJ2-3 | TRBV28 | CASSQGRAGADTQYF | TGTGCCAGCAGCCAAGGACGAGCGGGAGCAGATACGCAGTATTTT
few | NA | TRBJ2-5 | TRBV4-1 | CASSQDSGVYGETQYF | TGCGCCAGCAGCCAAGATTCCGGGGTATATGGGGAGACCCAGTACTTC
NA | TRBD1 | TRBJ2-1 | TRBV27 | CASSPDREPYNEQFF | TGTGCCAGCAGTCCCGACAGGGAACCCTACAATGAGCAGTTCTTC